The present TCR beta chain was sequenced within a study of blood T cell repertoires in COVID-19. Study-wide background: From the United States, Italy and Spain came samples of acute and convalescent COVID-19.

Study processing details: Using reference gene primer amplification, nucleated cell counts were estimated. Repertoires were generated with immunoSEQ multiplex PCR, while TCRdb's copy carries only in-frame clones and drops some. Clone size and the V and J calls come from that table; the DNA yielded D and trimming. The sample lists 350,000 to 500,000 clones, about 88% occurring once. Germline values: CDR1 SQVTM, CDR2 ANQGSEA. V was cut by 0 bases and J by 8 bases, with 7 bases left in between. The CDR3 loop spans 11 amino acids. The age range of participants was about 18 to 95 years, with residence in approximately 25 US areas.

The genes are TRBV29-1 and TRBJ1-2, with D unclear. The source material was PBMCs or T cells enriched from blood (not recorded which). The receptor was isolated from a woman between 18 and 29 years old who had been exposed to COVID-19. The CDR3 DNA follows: TGCAGCGTTGAAGAGACAAGAGGCTACACCTTC. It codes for CSVEETRGYTF.